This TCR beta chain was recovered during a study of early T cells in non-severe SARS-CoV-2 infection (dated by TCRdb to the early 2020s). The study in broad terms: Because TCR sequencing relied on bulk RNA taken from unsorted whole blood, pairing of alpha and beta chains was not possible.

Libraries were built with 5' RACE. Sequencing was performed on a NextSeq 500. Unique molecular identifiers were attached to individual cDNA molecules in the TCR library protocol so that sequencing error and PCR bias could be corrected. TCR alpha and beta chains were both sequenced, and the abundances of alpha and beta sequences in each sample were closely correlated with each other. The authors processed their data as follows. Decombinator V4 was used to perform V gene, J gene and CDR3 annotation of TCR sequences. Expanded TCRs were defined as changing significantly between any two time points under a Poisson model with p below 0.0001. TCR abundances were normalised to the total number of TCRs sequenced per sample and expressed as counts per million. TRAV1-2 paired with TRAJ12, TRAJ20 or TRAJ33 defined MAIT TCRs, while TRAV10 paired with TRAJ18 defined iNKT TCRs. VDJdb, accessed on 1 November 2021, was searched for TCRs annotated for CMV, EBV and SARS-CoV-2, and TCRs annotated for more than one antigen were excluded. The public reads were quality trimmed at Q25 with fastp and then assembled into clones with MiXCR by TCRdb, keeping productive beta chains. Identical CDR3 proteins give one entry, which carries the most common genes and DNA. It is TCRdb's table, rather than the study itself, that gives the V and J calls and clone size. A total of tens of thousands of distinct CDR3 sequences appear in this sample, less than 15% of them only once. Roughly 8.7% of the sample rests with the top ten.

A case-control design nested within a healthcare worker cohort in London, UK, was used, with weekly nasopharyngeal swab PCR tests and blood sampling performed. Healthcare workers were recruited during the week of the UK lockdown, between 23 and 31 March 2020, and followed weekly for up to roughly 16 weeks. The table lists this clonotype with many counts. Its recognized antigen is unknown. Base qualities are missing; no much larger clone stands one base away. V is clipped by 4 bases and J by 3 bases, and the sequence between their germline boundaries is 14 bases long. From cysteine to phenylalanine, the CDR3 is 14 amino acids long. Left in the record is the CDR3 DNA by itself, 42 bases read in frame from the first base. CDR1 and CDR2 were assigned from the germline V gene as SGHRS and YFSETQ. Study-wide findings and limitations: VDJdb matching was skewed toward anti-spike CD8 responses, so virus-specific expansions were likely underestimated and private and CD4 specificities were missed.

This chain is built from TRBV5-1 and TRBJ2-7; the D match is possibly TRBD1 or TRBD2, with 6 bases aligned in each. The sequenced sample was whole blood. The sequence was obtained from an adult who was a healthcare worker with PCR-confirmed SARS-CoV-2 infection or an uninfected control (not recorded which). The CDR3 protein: CASSTVGGDYEQYF. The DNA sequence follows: TGCGCCAGCAGCACTGTCGGGGGCGACTACGAGCAGTACTTC.